The subject of this entry is one T cell receptor (beta chain). This entry belongs to a study of blood T cell repertoires in COVID-19. CDR1 and CDR2 from the germline V gene are MDHEN and SYDVKM. V lost 2 bases, J lost 0 bases, and 17 bases lay in between. CDR3 length equals 18 residues. Here immunoSEQ multiplex PCR was the method, and the copy in TCRdb shows in-frame clones only, minus some. This sample yields tens of thousands of clones, of which approximately 70% are seen a single time; about three fifths belongs to the top ten. The genes are TRBV28 and TRBJ2-4, with D uncertain. Sequences were obtained from peripheral blood. This TCR was sampled from a man older than 75 with acute or convalescent COVID-19. DNA for the CDR3: TGTGCCAGCAGTTTACCCGCGGTGACGCAGCGAGCCAAAAACATTCAGTACTTC. It encodes CASSLPAVTQRAKNIQYF.